These 30 T cell receptor beta chains were sequenced from one sample in a study of blood T cell repertoires in COVID-19. The table came from immunoSEQ multiplex PCR; TCRdb's copy has only in-frame clones and leaves some out. The sample contains roughly 280,000 clones, around four fifths of which appear only once. The material sequenced was peripheral blood. The receptors were sampled from a man aged 55-75 years who had recovered from COVID-19.

V is TRBV6-2 or TRBV6-3 and J is TRBJ2-7; 7 positions match TRBD1. The CDR3 is 14 residues long. CDR1 and CDR2 from the germline V gene are MNHEY and SVGEGT. The junction had 4 bases not matched to a gene; V was cut back by 5 bases and J by 0 bases. The CDR3 region is CASSPRGTSYEQYF. CDR3 DNA: TGTGCCAGCAGTCCCAGGGGGACCTCCTACGAGCAGTACTTC.

The rearrangement joins TRBV5-6 to TRBJ1-3; TRBD1 matches 10 bases. V lost 5 bases to trimming and J lost 0 bases; unmatched junction nucleotides: 5. This CDR3 comprises 16 residues. Germline V lookup: CDR1 SGHDT, CDR2 YYEEEE. This CDR3 is CASSRDRGFSGNTIYF. As DNA, the CDR3 is TGTGCCAGCAGTCGGGACAGGGGATTCTCTGGAAACACCATATATTTT.

This chain links TRBV3-1 (or the pseudogene TRBV3-2) with TRBJ2-7; the match to TRBD2 covers 7 bases. The CDR3 is 15 residues long. The J segment lost 0 bases and the V segment lost 0 bases, leaving 2 bases of the junction unmatched. Germline V lookup: CDR1 LGHDT, CDR2 YNNKEL (reference sequence). CDR3 nucleotides: TGTGCCAGCAGCCAAGAGCGGGGGAGCTCCTACGAGCAGTACTTC. Its translation is CASSQERGSSYEQYF.

The rearrangement joins TRBV4-2 to TRBJ1-4, with 7 bases fitting TRBD1. Germline V gene sequence: CDR1 LGHNA, CDR2 YNFKEQ. The length of the CDR3 is 16 residues. The junction had 11 bases not matched to a gene; V was cut back by 2 bases and J by 8 bases. The CDR3 nucleotides are TGTGCCAGCAGCCAAATGAACAGGGGACCGGGGGAAAAACTGTTTTTT. Translating it yields CASSQMNRGPGEKLFF.

V gene TRBV29-1 combines with J gene TRBJ1-5, with D perhaps matching TRBD1 (6 bases). V lost 3 bases and J lost 6, with 12 bases in between. Germline V gene lookup returns CDR1 SQVTM and CDR2 ANQGSEA. CDR3 size: 13 residues. The CDR3 protein is CSVETGPGQPQHF. The CDR3 DNA is TGCAGCGTTGAGACAGGCCCCGGTCAGCCCCAGCATTTT.

V is TRBV28 and J is TRBJ2-3; 10 bases line up with TRBD1. Trimming cost V 4 bases and J 3 bases; bases outside gene matches: 10. CDR3 length: 17 amino acids. Germline-derived CDR1 and CDR2 are MDHEN and SYDVKM. Written as DNA, the CDR3 is TGTGCCAGCAGTTGGGACAGCGGGACAGGGGTTACAGATACGCAGTATTTT. Translation gives CASSWDSGTGVTDTQYF.

V and J are TRBV7-8 and TRBJ1-1; possibly TRBD1 for D (6 bases). In germline, CDR1 is SGHVS, CDR2 FQNEAQ. CDR3 length: 14 residues. V was shortened by 1 base and J by 5 bases, with 11 bases between the two germline ends. CDR3 DNA sequence: TGTGCCAGCAGCTTAGTTACAGGGAATACTGAAGCTTTCTTT. Translating it yields CASSLVTGNTEAFF. The full variable domain, in which reference TRBV7-8 and TRBJ1-1 provide the parts outside the CDR3, is GAGVSQSPRYKVAKRGQDVALRCDPISGHVSLFWYQQALGQGPEFLTYFQNEAQLDKSGLPSDRFFAERPEGSVSTLKIQRTQQEDSAVYLCASSLVTGNTEAFFGQGTRLTVV.

This clone showed up many times. The same CDR3 arises from other DNA sequences in this sample as well. The V call is TRBV27, the J call TRBJ1-2, with D perhaps TRBD1 (6 bases). Per germline, CDR1 MNHEY and CDR2 SMNVEV (reference sequence). The CDR3 is 13 residues long. V was shortened by 0 bases and J by 5 bases, with 7 bases between the two germline ends. The DNA for the CDR3 is TGTGCCAGCAGTTTATCCACAGGGTATGGCTACACCTTC. Protein product: CASSLSTGYGYTF.

The CDR3 is CASSLIALAGGGTGELFF. CDR3 nucleotides: TGTGCCAGCAGCTTAATCGCACTAGCGGGAGGTGGGACCGGGGAGCTGTTTTTT. V is TRBV7-2 and J is TRBJ2-2, with 12 positions matching TRBD2. CDR3 size: 18 residues. After removal of 2 bases from V and 5 bases from J, the junction contained 9 bases not matched to a gene. Per the germline V gene, CDR1 is SGHTA and CDR2 is FQGNSA.

CDR3 amino acids: CASSKSGSLGDEQYF. The CDR3 DNA reads as TGTGCCAGCAGTAAGAGCGGGAGTCTAGGCGACGAGCAGTACTTC. The chain uses TRBV2 and TRBJ2-7, with TRBD2 matching over 8 bases. The CDR3 has 15 amino acids. Germline V gene data show CDR1 as SNHLY and CDR2 as FYNNEI. J was trimmed by 5 bases and V by 5 bases; bases with no gene match: 11.

A single count supports this clone. This chain links TRBV9 with TRBJ1-2, with D perhaps matching TRBD1 (5 bases). Germline V lookup: CDR1 SGDLS, CDR2 YYNGEE. The CDR3 has 15 residues. Trimming removed 1 base from V and 8 bases from J, with 18 bases in between. The CDR3 bases are TGTGCCAGCAGCGTAACCTTCCAGGGAGGGGAGGGCTACACCTTC. Translation: CASSVTFQGGEGYTF.

This clone was observed a few times. The CDR3 sequence is CASRRQSSYEQYF. Here the CDR3 DNA reads TGTGCCAGCAGACGACAGAGCTCCTACGAGCAGTACTTC. The chain recombines TRBV6-5 with TRBJ2-7, with D perhaps matching TRBD1 (5 bases). Per the germline V gene, CDR1 is MNHEY and CDR2 is SVGAGI. CDR3 length: 13 residues. V was clipped by 6 bases and J by 0 bases, with 9 bases between them.

Notes on this clone: Distinct nucleotide sequences in the sample also encode this CDR3. This sequence joins TRBV6-6 and TRBJ2-3, with TRBD2 identical over 14 bases. V shed 6 bases and J 6 bases; nucleotides not matched to a gene: 5. Germline V gene lookup returns CDR1 MNHNY and CDR2 SVGAGI (reference sequence). CDR3 length: 15 residues. CDR3 DNA sequence: TGTGCCAGCAGGGGGACTAGCGGGAGAACGGATACGCAGTATTTT. This codes for CASRGTSGRTDTQYF.

V is TRBV5-1 and J is TRBJ2-2, with D perhaps matching TRBD2 (5 bases). Germline V gives CDR1 SGHRS, CDR2 YFSETQ. The CDR3 is 16 residues long. The V and J ends lost 4 bases and 4 bases respectively, with 17 bases between them. DNA of the CDR3: TGCGCCAGCAGCCACCGAAGGAGTGGAGGCACCGGGGAGCTGTTTTTT. Encoded protein: CASSHRRSGGTGELFF.

This clone has more than one count but fewer than ten. The chain couples TRBV18 to TRBJ2-7; 8 nucleotides align to TRBD2. CDR3 size: 16 residues. V shed 1 base, J shed 0 bases, and the junction held 5 bases outside the gene matches. Per the germline V gene, CDR1 is KGHSH and CDR2 is LQKENI. CDR3 residues: CASSPRGLGASYEQYF. In DNA, the CDR3 is TGTGCCAGCTCACCACGGGGACTAGGGGCCTCCTACGAGCAGTACTTC.

The gene calls are TRBV7-8 and TRBJ2-6, with D perhaps matching TRBD2 (5 bases). Germline lookup yields CDR1 SGHVS and CDR2 FQNEAQ. Trimming took off 5 bases at V and 0 bases at J, with 17 bases between the two ends. The CDR3 is made up of 18 amino acids. This CDR3 is CASSANIQRHSGANVLTF. The CDR3 bases are TGTGCCAGCAGCGCAAATATACAGCGGCACTCTGGGGCCAACGTCCTGACTTTC.

The rearrangement uses TRBV19 and TRBJ1-5, with D possibly matching TRBD1 (6 bases). Trimming left V 7 bases short and J 3 bases short, with 13 bases between. From germline, CDR1 is LNHDA and CDR2 SQIVND (reference sequence). There are 14 residues in the CDR3. The CDR3 reads CASTTTGLNQPQHF. In DNA form, the CDR3 reads TGTGCCAGTACAACCACAGGGCTCAATCAGCCCCAGCATTTT.

The chain has TRBV5-5 and TRBJ1-4; TRBD1 is a possible D gene (6 bases). CDR1 is SGHKS, CDR2 YYEKEE, per germline (reference sequence). The CDR3 loop spans 16 amino acids. The V end lost 0 bases, the J end lost 5 bases, and 14 bases lay between the germline ends. CDR3 region: CASSLAQDRWNEKLFF. The CDR3 nucleotides are TGTGCCAGCAGCTTGGCCCAAGACAGGTGGAATGAAAAACTGTTTTTT.

The gene calls are TRBV5-1 and TRBJ2-1; no definite D call. Germline CDR1 reads SGHRS; CDR2 reads YFSETQ. This CDR3 region has 13 residues. Trimming took 4 bases from V and 6 from J, leaving 11 bases between them. CDR3 loop: CASSLILTNEQFF. In nucleotides, the CDR3 is TGCGCCAGCAGCCTCATACTCACCAATGAGCAGTTCTTC. The full variable domain, completed using reference TRBV5-1 and TRBJ2-1, is KAGVTQTPRYLIKTRGQQVTLSCSPISGHRSVSWYQQTPGQGLQFLFEYFSETQRNKGNFPGRFSGRQFSNSRSEMNVSTLELGDSALYLCASSLILTNEQFFGPGTRLTVL.

This clone has only a few counts. The chain carries TRBV7-2 and TRBJ1-3; 8 bases are a match to TRBD1. V lost 4 bases to trimming and J lost 1 base; unmatched junction nucleotides: 6. CDR3 length equals 16 residues. From germline, CDR1 is SGHTA and CDR2 FQGNSA. In nucleotides, the CDR3 is TGTGCCAGCAGCTCCTCTAGGACAGGGTCTGGAAACACCATATATTTT. This sequence encodes CASSSSRTGSGNTIYF.

The V gene is TRBV12-3 or TRBV12-4, the J gene TRBJ2-3; 7 nucleotides align to TRBD2. CDR3 length: 13 amino acids. The V gene end was trimmed by 8 bases and the J gene end by 3 bases; junction bases not matched to a gene: 5. The CDR3 is CASRSGVTDTQYF. The CDR3 DNA reads TGTGCCAGCCGGAGCGGGGTGACAGATACGCAGTATTTT.

The rearrangement joins TRBV29-1 to TRBJ2-7, with 9 bases fitting TRBD1. Trimming cost V 3 bases and J 7 bases; bases outside gene matches: 7. Germline V gene sequence: CDR1 SQVTM, CDR2 ANQGSEA. The CDR3 is 13 amino acids. The CDR3 DNA follows: TGCAGCGTTGAGGGACAGGGAAGTTTTGAGCAGTACTTC. Protein sequence: CSVEGQGSFEQYF.

This chain joins TRBV2 and TRBJ2-5; D is perhaps TRBD2 (6 bases). CDR1 is SNHLY, CDR2 FYNNEI, per germline. CDR3 length equals 14 residues. V lost 3 bases to trimming and J lost 7 bases, with 15 bases between them. The CDR3 protein is CASSESRDSGTQYF. CDR3 DNA: TGTGCCAGCAGTGAGAGCCGGGACTCAGGGACCCAGTACTTC. Full variable domain (outside the CDR3, taken from reference TRBV2 and TRBJ2-5): EPEVTQTPSHQVTQMGQEVILRCVPISNHLYFYWYRQILGQKVEFLVSFYNNEISEKSEIFDDQFSVERPDGSNFTLKIRSTKLEDSAMYFCASSESRDSGTQYFGPGTRLLVL.

The rearrangement links TRBV3-1 (or the pseudogene TRBV3-2) to TRBJ2-5; the D gene is possibly TRBD1 (5 bases). The CDR3 spans 14 residues. Trimming pared 3 bases from V and 2 bases from J, leaving 10 bases between. Germline assignment: CDR1 LGHDT and CDR2 YNNKEL (reference sequence). The CDR3 sequence is CASSHGHSQETQYF. The CDR3 coding sequence is TGTGCCAGCAGCCACGGACACTCTCAAGAGACCCAGTACTTC.

J is TRBJ1-1 and V is TRBV30, with D maybe TRBD1 (6 bases). CDR3 size: 13 residues. With 3 bases removed from V and 2 bases from J, the gap between germline ends came to 10 bases. Germline CDR1 and CDR2: GTSNPN and SVGIG (reference sequence). CDR3 region: CAWRYRVNTEAFF. The CDR3 bases are TGTGCCTGGAGGTACAGGGTTAACACTGAAGCTTTCTTT.

The V call is TRBV7-2, the J call TRBJ2-2; TRBD1 might be the D (6 bases). The V gene's germline CDR1 is SGHTA and CDR2 FQGNSA. V was cut by 3 bases and J by 5 bases, with 7 bases left in between. This CDR3 is 13 amino acids long. The CDR3, as DNA: TGTGCCAGCAGCTTCACAGGGACCGGGGAGCTGTTTTTT. Amino acid sequence: CASSFTGTGELFF.

The V call is TRBV7-8, the J call TRBJ2-1; 11 bases are shared with TRBD2. This CDR3 region has 16 residues. In germline, CDR1 is SGHVS, CDR2 FQNEAQ. V lost 4 bases to trimming and J lost 4 bases; unmatched junction nucleotides: 6. The CDR3 sequence: CASSSEGLAAYNEQFF. The CDR3 DNA sequence: TGTGCCAGCAGCTCAGAGGGACTAGCGGCATACAATGAGCAGTTCTTC.

This CDR3 is CSVGTSGSSDTQYF. The CDR3 DNA reads as TGCAGCGTTGGAACTAGCGGGAGTTCAGATACGCAGTATTTT. The chain combines TRBV29-1 with TRBJ2-3, with 11 bases matching TRBD2. The CDR3 is made up of 14 amino acids. V trimming: 4 bases; J trimming: 4 bases; junction bases outside the gene matches: 4. Germline CDR1 is SQVTM and CDR2 is ANQGSEA.

The chain has TRBV19 and TRBJ2-1; 11 nucleotides match TRBD2. V dropped 4 bases and J dropped 0; count of bases not matched to a gene: 2. This CDR3 is 16 amino acids long. Per the germline V gene, CDR1 is LNHDA and CDR2 is SQIVND (reference sequence). CDR3 loop: CASSKTSGGSYNEQFF. CDR3 bases: TGTGCCAGTAGTAAAACTAGCGGGGGCTCCTACAATGAGCAGTTCTTC. The full variable domain, its missing parts supplied by reference TRBV19 and TRBJ2-1, is DGGITQSPKYLFRKEGQNVTLSCEQNLNHDAMYWYRQDPGQGLRLIYYSQIVNDFQKGDIAEGYSVSREKKESFPLTVTSAQKNPTAFYLCASSKTSGGSYNEQFFGPGTRLTVL.

V gene TRBV19 combines with J gene TRBJ2-3, with 10 bases fitting TRBD2. The germline CDR1 and CDR2 sequences are LNHDA and SQIVND (reference sequence). CDR3 length: 16 residues. V dropped 5 bases and J dropped 4; count of bases not matched to a gene: 9. The chain's CDR3 is CASSRLTSGAADTQYF. Written as DNA, the CDR3 is TGTGCCAGTAGTCGCCTCACTAGCGGGGCCGCAGATACGCAGTATTTT.